This T cell receptor (beta chain) was identified in a study of post-analysis software for immune sequencing data. Built from TCR beta cDNA, the libraries had unique molecular identifiers in them. Researchers reported 400,000 to 550,000 cDNA molecules coming from about 0.98 to 11 million T cells. Each CDR3 protein is one row after TCRdb ran MiXCR on the PCR reads. The table lists hundreds of thousands of distinct CDR3 sequences, around 27% of them singletons, with approximately 0.55% in the top ten. Study results and limitations: Four or five TRBV segments were more frequent in patients than controls; TRBV5-6, TRBV5-1 and TRBV20-1 belonged to this group.

The CDR3 totals 15 residues. The germline CDR1 and CDR2 sequences are LGHNA and YSLEER. V gave up 0 bases and J gave up 4 bases, with 10 bases separating them. This clonotype has just a few counts. The antigen remains unidentified. The TCR originated in a girl aged 5 to 17 with multiple sclerosis. The chain links TRBV4-3 to TRBJ1-5; D is uncertain. The sequenced material came from blood. CDR3 nucleotides: TGCGCCAGCAGCCAAGATGGGTCCCAAAATCAGCCCCAGCATTTT. Encoded protein: CASSQDGSQNQPQHF.